This is a list of T cell receptor beta chains from one sample in a study of T cell repertoires in cytomegalovirus infection. These receptors' targets are unknown. TCRdb re-called the reads through MiXCR, storing one row per CDR3 protein. Seen here are more than 250,000 distinct CDR3 sequences, around 25% observed once, and the top ten hold about an eighth. Specimen: cultured PBMCs, collected from culture after CMV antigen stimulation. The receptor source for this set is a human donor in good health (CMV status not recorded). Some clones in this sample may be carry-over from other donors' samples. The CDR3 runs from the conserved cysteine through the conserved F or W. A D gene is named only where the DNA matches it firmly. Part of the rows lack a size; the others show once, few, many or a class for expanded clones.

TRBJ2-4,.,TRBD2,TRBV27,TGTGCCAGCACCCAAGCTAGCGGGAGGGGAAAGGGGACCAAAAACATTCAGTACTTC,CASTQASGRGKGTKNIQYF
TRBJ1-2,many,TRBD1,TRBV19,TGTGCCAGTACTGATTCCGGGACAGGGCGCTATGGCTACACCTTC,CASTDSGTGRYGYTF
TRBJ2-2,.,TRBD2,TRBV5-5,TGTGCCAGCAGCTCGCAGGGACTAGCGACGTACACCGGGGAGCTGTTTTTT,CASSSQGLATYTGELFF
TRBJ1-5,many,TRBD1,TRBV4-3,TGTGCCAGCAGCCAGGACAGGGATCAGCCCCAGCATTTT,CASSQDRDQPQHF
TRBJ2-1,few,TRBD2,TRBV7-2,TGTGCCAGCAGTGGTAGCGGGAGAGGGCGGAATGAGCAGTTCTTC,CASSGSGRGRNEQFF
TRBJ1-5,few,TRBD1,TRBV20-1,TGCAGTGCTAGACAGACAGGGAGCAATCAGCCCCAGCATTTT,CSARQTGSNQPQHF
TRBJ1-5,few,.,TRBV24-1,TGTGCCACCAGTGACCCTGCGGGACAGCCCCAGCATTTT,CATSDPAGQPQHF
TRBJ1-3,few,.,TRBV9,TGTGCCAGCAGCGTAGAGTATGGGGTTACGACCTCTGGAAACACCATATATTTT,CASSVEYGVTTSGNTIYF
TRBJ1-1,.,.,TRBV7-2,TGTGCCAGCAGCTTAGTTGGCTGGACTGAAGCTTTCTTT,CASSLVGWTEAFF
TRBJ1-3,many,.,TRBV7-2,TGTGCCAGCAGCCAGGGACACTATCTGAGTGGAAACACCATATATTTT,CASSQGHYLSGNTIYF
TRBJ2-6,many,.,TRBV11-2,TGTGCCAGCAGCTTACAGGTTTCTGAGGCCAACGTCCTGACTTTC,CASSLQVSEANVLTF
TRBJ2-5,many,.,TRBV7-3,TGTGCCAGCAGCTTAGAAGGGTTCGGGACCCAGTACTTC,CASSLEGFGTQYF
TRBJ2-6,few,.,TRBV6-2/TRBV6-3,TGTGCCAGCACCACCACTTCTGGGTGGGGGGCCAACGTCCTGACTTTC,CASTTTSGWGANVLTF
TRBJ1-1,.,.,TRBV19,TGTGCCAGTAGTATACTGGGGATGAACACTGAAGCTTTCTTT,CASSILGMNTEAFF
TRBJ2-6,.,TRBD2,TRBV5-6,TGTGCCAGCAGCTCCCCCCCACCATTGACTAGCGGGACTCCTATGGGTGAAAACGTCCTGACTTTC,CASSSPPPLTSGTPMGENVLTF
TRBJ2-4,.,.,TRBV6-8,TGTGCCAGCAGTTACTCGGTCCAGGGAGGCAAAAACATTCAGTACTTC,CASSYSVQGGKNIQYF
TRBJ2-5,.,.,TRBV7-2,TGTGCCAGCAGCCCAGGGGCACTAGCGTTGTACTTC,CASSPGALALYF
TRBJ2-5,many,TRBD2,TRBV7-3,TGTGCCAGCAGCCCCTCGGGACTAGCGGTTCAAGAGACCCAGTACTTC,CASSPSGLAVQETQYF
TRBJ2-3,few,TRBD2,TRBV7-8,TGTGCCAGCAGCTTAGTTGATAGCGGGAGGGCAGATACGCAGTATTTT,CASSLVDSGRADTQYF
TRBJ2-6,few,.,TRBV11-2,TGTGCCGGGAAGGGGGGCCCTGGGGCCAACGTCCTGACTTTC,CAGKGGPGANVLTF
TRBJ2-2,few,TRBD2,TRBV28,TGTGCCAGCAGTTTAATTGTAGGGGTTGGGCTAGCGGGAGTGAACACCGGGGAGCTGTTTTTT,CASSLIVGVGLAGVNTGELFF
TRBJ2-1,.,.,TRBV10-3,TGTGCCATCAGCCCCGGGACTGATCCCTACAATGAGCAGTTCTTC,CAISPGTDPYNEQFF
TRBJ1-1,.,.,TRBV9,TGTGCCAGCAGCGTAGGCCCAGGGCAAGCTTTCTTT,CASSVGPGQAFF
TRBJ2-1,.,.,TRBV20-1,TGCAGTGCTAGAGATCTTCAGGGCTACAATGAGCAGTTCTTC,CSARDLQGYNEQFF
TRBJ2-5,many,TRBD2,TRBV7-2,TGTGCCAGCAGCTTAGAACTAGCGGGAGTGGGAGAGACCCAGTACTTC,CASSLELAGVGETQYF
TRBJ2-1,few,TRBD2,TRBV12-3/TRBV12-4,TGTGCCAGCAGTTTCTCGGGCTGGCTAGCGGGAGGGGAATCCTACAATGAGCAGTTCTTC,CASSFSGWLAGGESYNEQFF
TRBJ1-1,.,TRBD1,TRBV4-1,TGCGCCAGCAGCCTCCTCGGGGGACAGGGTCGGGAAGCTTTCTTT,CASSLLGGQGREAFF
TRBJ1-4,few,.,TRBV7-9,TGTGCCAGCAGCTCGGCTGACAGATCAACTAATGAAAAACTGTTTTTT,CASSSADRSTNEKLFF
TRBJ2-1,many,TRBD2,TRBV11-2,TGTGCCAGCAGCTCGGGACTAGCGGGAGGGCCTCGAAATGAGCAGTTCTTC,CASSSGLAGGPRNEQFF
TRBJ2-1,.,.,TRBV28,TGTGCCAGCAGTTCAGCCCGGATGGGGGGATCCTACAATGAGCAGTTCTTC,CASSSARMGGSYNEQFF
TRBJ1-2,.,.,TRBV27,TGTGCCAGCGCCCCCACAATTCCGCTGAGGGGCTACACCTTC,CASAPTIPLRGYTF
TRBJ2-1,many,TRBD2,TRBV7-8,TGTGCCAGCAGCTTAGCGGGATGGCGGGAGGATGAGCAGTTCTTC,CASSLAGWREDEQFF
TRBJ2-3,many,.,TRBV7-2,TGTGCCAGCAGCTTAGTAGCAGGGAGCGGAGATACGCAGTATTTT,CASSLVAGSGDTQYF
TRBJ1-5,.,.,TRBV6-2/TRBV6-3,TGTGCCAGCAGTCGGGACATAGTATATAATCAGCCCCAGCATTTT,CASSRDIVYNQPQHF
TRBJ2-5,.,.,TRBV19,TGTGCCAGTAGCCTACAGGTACAGGGAGAGACCCAGTACTTC,CASSLQVQGETQYF
TRBJ1-5,few,.,TRBV5-5,TGTGCCAGCAGCTTTGGGCAGGGACTTAGCAATCAGCCCCAGCATTTT,CASSFGQGLSNQPQHF
TRBJ2-1,few,TRBD2,TRBV25-1,TGTGCCAGCAGTGAGGGAAAACTAGCGGGGTACAATGAGCAGTTCTTC,CASSEGKLAGYNEQFF
TRBJ2-1,many,TRBD1,TRBV11-3,TGTGCCAGCAGCTTAGCCCTCCAAAACAGGGGCTCCTACAATGAGCAGTTCTTC,CASSLALQNRGSYNEQFF
TRBJ2-5,many,.,TRBV6-2/TRBV6-3,TGTGCCAGCAGCAGAGCTGGGAACGCGGGAGAGACCCAGTACTTC,CASSRAGNAGETQYF
TRBJ2-1,.,.,TRBV12-3/TRBV12-4,TGTGCCAGCAGTAATCCGGGACCCGGGAACAATGAGCAGTTCTTC,CASSNPGPGNNEQFF
TRBJ1-5,.,.,TRBV11-2,TGTGCCAGCAGCGAAAGCAGGAAAGGGAGCAATCAGCCCCAGCATTTT,CASSESRKGSNQPQHF
TRBJ2-1,.,.,TRBV29-1,TGCAGCGTTGTCTCTCTAGCCGATATCAGTTCCTTTCAGTTCTTC,CSVVSLADISSFQFF
TRBJ2-1,.,TRBD2,TRBV28,TGTGCCAGCAGCACGGGACTAGCGGGTGCGAGCTCCTACAATGAGCAGTTCTTC,CASSTGLAGASSYNEQFF
TRBJ2-2,few,TRBD2,TRBV7-2,TGTGCCAGCAGCTTGGGTTCCCGGGGGGTCACCGGGGAGCTGTTTTTT,CASSLGSRGVTGELFF
TRBJ2-1,few,TRBD2,TRBV11-2,TGTGCCAGCAGCTTTCAGCGGGACCGGGAGCAGTTCTTC,CASSFQRDREQFF
TRBJ2-1,few,.,TRBV6-5,TGTGCCAGCACGAGAGGAAGCTCCTACAATGAGCAGTTCTTC,CASTRGSSYNEQFF
TRBJ2-5,few,.,TRBV6-6,TGTGCCACCGGGACGGTGAAAGAGACCCAGTACTTC,CATGTVKETQYF
TRBJ2-1,few,TRBD2,TRBV11-2,TGTGCCAGCAGCTTACTGCCTAATCCTAGCGGGAGATTTCCGTTCTTC,CASSLLPNPSGRFPFF
TRBJ1-1,many,TRBD1,TRBV24-1,TGTGCCACCCAGGGGGGGGGGGCTGGTGAAGCTTTCTTT,CATQGGGAGEAFF
TRBJ1-5,many,.,TRBV5-8,TGTGCCAGCAGCTTGTATAGGGGTGGCAATCAGCCCCAGCATTTT,CASSLYRGGNQPQHF
TRBJ2-6,few,TRBD1,TRBV15,TGTGCCACCAGCAGAGAGACAGGGTCTGGGGCCAACGTCCTGACTTTC,CATSRETGSGANVLTF